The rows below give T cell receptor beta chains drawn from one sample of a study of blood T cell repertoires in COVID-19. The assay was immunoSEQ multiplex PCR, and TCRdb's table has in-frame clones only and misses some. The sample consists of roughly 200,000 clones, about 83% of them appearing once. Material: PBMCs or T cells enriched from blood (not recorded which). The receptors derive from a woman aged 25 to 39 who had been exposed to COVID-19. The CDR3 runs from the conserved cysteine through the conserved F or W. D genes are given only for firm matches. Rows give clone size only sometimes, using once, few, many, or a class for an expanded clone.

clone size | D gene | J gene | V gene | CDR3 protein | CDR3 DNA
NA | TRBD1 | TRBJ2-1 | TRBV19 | CASSKFAWDRDNEQFF | TGTGCCAGTAGTAAATTTGCCTGGGACAGGGACAATGAGCAGTTCTTC
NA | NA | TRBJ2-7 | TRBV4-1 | CASSQDRYEQYF | TGCGCCAGCAGCCAAGATCGGTACGAGCAGTACTTC
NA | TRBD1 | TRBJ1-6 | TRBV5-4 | CASSPGQSTGSYNSPLHF | TGTGCCAGCAGCCCGGGACAGAGCACAGGCTCCTATAATTCACCCCTCCACTTT
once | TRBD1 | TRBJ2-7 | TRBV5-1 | CASTGTAYKYEQYF | TGCGCCAGCACTGGGACAGCCTACAAATACGAGCAGTACTTC
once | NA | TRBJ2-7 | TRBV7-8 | CASRLGGDGFPYEQYF | TGTGCCAGCAGATTAGGCGGGGATGGGTTCCCCTACGAGCAGTACTTC
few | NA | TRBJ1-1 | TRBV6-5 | CASSYLWSGMNTEAFF | TGTGCCAGCAGTTACTTGTGGTCAGGGATGAACACTGAAGCTTTCTTT
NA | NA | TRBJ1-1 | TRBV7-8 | CASSLMASNTEAFF | TGTGCCAGCAGCTTAATGGCTTCTAACACTGAAGCTTTCTTT
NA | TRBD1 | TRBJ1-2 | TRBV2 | CASPWTPPTGGDYGYTF | TGTGCCAGCCCCTGGACTCCCCCGACAGGGGGCGACTATGGCTACACCTTC
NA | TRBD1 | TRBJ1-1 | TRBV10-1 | CASSAGTGVRAFF | TGCGCCAGCAGTGCGGGGACAGGGGTAAGAGCTTTCTTT
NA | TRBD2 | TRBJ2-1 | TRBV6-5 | CASSPGLAGDQFF | TGTGCCAGCAGCCCCGGACTAGCGGGAGATCAGTTCTTC
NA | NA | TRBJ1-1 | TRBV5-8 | CASSVPQTEAFF | TGTGCCAGCAGCGTTCCCCAGACTGAAGCTTTCTTT
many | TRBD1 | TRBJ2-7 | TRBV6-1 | CASSEGTGGSYEQYF | TGTGCCAGCAGTGAAGGGACAGGGGGCTCCTACGAGCAGTACTTC
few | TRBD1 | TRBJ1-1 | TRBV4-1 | CASSLYTTGMIGEAFF | TGCGCCAGCAGCCTTTATACGACAGGGATGATAGGTGAAGCTTTCTTT
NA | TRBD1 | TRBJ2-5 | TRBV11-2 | CASSIQGAGETQYF | TGTGCCAGCAGCATCCAGGGGGCAGGAGAGACCCAGTACTTC
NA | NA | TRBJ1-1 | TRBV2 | CASSVGRVDTEAFF | TGTGCCAGCAGTGTGGGCAGGGTAGACACTGAAGCTTTCTTT
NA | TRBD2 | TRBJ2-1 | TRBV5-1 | CASSLVTSGGNEQFF | TGCGCCAGCAGCTTGGTGACTAGCGGGGGCAATGAGCAGTTCTTC
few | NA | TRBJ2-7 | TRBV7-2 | CASSSFPRQEQYF | TGTGCCAGCAGCTCTTTTCCCCGACAGGAGCAGTACTTC
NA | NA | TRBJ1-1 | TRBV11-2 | CASSQQGNGAFF | TGTGCCAGCAGCCAACAGGGCAATGGAGCTTTCTTT
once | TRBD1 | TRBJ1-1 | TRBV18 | CASSPRAGGSGQEAFF | TGTGCCAGCTCACCGAGAGCAGGGGGCTCAGGGCAAGAAGCTTTCTTT
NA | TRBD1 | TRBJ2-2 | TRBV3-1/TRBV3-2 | CASSQEGDRRIHGEQLFF | TGTGCCAGCAGCCAAGAGGGGGACAGGAGAATTCACGGGGAGCAGCTGTTTTTT
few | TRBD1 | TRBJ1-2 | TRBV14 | CASSERGGSGYTF | TGTGCCAGCAGCGAAAGAGGGGGCTCTGGCTACACCTTC
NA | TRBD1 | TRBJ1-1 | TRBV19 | CASWGQSRTEAFF | TGTGCCAGTTGGGGACAGTCAAGGACTGAAGCTTTCTTT
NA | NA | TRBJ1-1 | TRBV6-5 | CASSYVQTLNTEAFF | TGTGCCAGCAGTTACGTCCAGACACTGAACACTGAAGCTTTCTTT
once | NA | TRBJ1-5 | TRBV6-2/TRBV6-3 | CASSRDRQQGFSNQPQHF | TGTGCCAGCAGTCGCGACAGACAACAGGGATTTAGCAATCAGCCCCAGCATTTT
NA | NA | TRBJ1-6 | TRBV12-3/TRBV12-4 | CASRTDYNSPLHF | TGTGCAAGCCGGACAGACTATAATTCACCCCTCCACTTT
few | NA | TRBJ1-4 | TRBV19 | CASTPHGKGVGKLFF | TGTGCCAGTACCCCTCACGGCAAGGGAGTAGGAAAACTGTTTTTT
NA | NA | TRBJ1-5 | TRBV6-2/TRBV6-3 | CASSYFLNQPQHF | TGTGCCAGCAGTTACTTCTTGAATCAGCCCCAGCATTTT
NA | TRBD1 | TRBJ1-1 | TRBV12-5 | CASGAGGLNTEAFF | TGTGCTAGTGGTGCAGGGGGCCTGAACACTGAAGCTTTCTTT
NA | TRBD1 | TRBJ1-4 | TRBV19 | CASTRQGLGVREKLFF | TGTGCCAGTACCCGACAGGGACTAGGGGTCCGGGAAAAACTGTTTTTT
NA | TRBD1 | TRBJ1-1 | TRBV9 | CASSESSSRWGQVGNTEAFF | TGTGCCAGCAGCGAAAGTAGTAGTAGATGGGGACAGGTAGGGAACACTGAAGCTTTCTTT
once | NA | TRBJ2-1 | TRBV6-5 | CASSSSNNEQFF | TGTGCCAGCAGTTCGTCTAACAATGAGCAGTTCTTC
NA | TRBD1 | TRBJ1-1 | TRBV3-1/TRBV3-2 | CASSQADRDAEAFF | TGTGCCAGCAGCCAAGCGGACAGGGACGCTGAAGCTTTCTTT
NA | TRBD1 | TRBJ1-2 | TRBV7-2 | CASSLVGTEYGYTF | TGTGCCAGCAGCTTAGTTGGGACAGAATATGGCTACACCTTC
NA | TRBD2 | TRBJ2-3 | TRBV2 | CASIAASGTDTQYF | TGTGCCAGCATAGCGGCTAGCGGAACAGATACGCAGTATTTT
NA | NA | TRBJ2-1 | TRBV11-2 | CASSLDSTNEQFF | TGTGCCAGCAGCTTAGATTCTACGAATGAGCAGTTCTTC
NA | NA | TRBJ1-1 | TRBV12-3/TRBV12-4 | CASSPTGSGRAFF | TGTGCCAGCAGCCCAACAGGTTCAGGAAGAGCTTTCTTT
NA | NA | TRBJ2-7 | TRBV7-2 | CASSLAVGAQYF | TGTGCCAGCAGCTTGGCGGTAGGGGCGCAGTACTTC
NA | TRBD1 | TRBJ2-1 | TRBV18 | CASSPTFGTDNEQFF | TGTGCCAGCTCACCGACCTTTGGGACAGACAATGAGCAGTTCTTC
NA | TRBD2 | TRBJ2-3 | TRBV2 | CASSEEGLAGGPDTQYF | TGTGCCAGCAGTGAAGAGGGACTAGCGGGGGGGCCAGATACGCAGTATTTT
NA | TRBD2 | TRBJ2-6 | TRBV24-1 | CATSGPGEGGANVLTF | TGTGCCACCAGTGGACCCGGGGAGGGCGGGGCCAACGTCCTGACTTTC
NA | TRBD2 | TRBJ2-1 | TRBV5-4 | CASSATSGVYNEQFF | TGTGCCAGCAGCGCCACTAGCGGGGTGTACAATGAGCAGTTCTTC
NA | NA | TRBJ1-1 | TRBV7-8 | CASSSTGVNTEAFF | TGTGCCAGCAGCTCAACGGGAGTTAACACTGAAGCTTTCTTT
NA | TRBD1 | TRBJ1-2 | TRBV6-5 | CASRTDRGIYGYTF | TGTGCCAGCAGAACGGACAGGGGGATCTATGGCTACACCTTC
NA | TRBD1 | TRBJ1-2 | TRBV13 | CASSSGQGRIGYTF | TGTGCCAGCAGCTCCGGACAGGGAAGGATAGGCTACACCTTC
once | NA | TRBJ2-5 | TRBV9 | CASSVQGPQETQYF | TGTGCCAGCAGCGTACAGGGGCCCCAAGAGACCCAGTACTTC
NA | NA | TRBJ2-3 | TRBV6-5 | CASTLGSTDTQYF | TGTGCCAGCACTCTAGGAAGCACAGATACGCAGTATTTT
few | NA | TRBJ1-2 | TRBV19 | CASSRERFYGYTF | TGTGCCAGTAGCCGGGAGCGGTTCTATGGCTACACCTTC
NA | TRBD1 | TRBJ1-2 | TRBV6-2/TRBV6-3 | CASSLGGFYGYTF | TGTGCCAGCAGTTTAGGGGGCTTCTATGGCTACACCTTC